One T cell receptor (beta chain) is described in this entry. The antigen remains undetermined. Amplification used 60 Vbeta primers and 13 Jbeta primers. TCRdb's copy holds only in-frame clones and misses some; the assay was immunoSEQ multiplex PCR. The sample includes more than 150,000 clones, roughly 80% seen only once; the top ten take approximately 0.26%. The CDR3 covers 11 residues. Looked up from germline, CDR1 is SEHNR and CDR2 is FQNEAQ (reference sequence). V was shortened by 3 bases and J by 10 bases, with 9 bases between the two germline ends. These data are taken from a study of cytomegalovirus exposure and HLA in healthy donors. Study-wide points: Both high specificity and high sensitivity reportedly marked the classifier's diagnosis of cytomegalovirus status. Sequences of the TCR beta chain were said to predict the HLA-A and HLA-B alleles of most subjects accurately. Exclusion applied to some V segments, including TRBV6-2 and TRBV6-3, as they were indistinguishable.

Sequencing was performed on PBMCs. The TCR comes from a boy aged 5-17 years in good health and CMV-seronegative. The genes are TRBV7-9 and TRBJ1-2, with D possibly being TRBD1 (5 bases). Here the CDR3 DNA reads TGTGCCAGCAGCTTTAGGGGTTACTACACCTTC. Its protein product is CASSFRGYYTF.